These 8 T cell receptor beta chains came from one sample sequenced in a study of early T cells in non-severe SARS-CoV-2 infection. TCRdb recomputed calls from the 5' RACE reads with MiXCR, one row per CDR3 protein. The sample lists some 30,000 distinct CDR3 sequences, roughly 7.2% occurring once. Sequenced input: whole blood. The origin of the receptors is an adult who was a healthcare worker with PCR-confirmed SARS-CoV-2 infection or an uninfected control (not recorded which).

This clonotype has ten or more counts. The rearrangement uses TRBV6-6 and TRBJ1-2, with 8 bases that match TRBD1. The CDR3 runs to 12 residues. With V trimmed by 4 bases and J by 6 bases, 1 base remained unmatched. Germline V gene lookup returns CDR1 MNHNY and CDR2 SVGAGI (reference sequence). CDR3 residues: CASSLDRDGYTF. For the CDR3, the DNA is TGTGCCAGCAGTTTGGACAGGGATGGCTACACCTTC.

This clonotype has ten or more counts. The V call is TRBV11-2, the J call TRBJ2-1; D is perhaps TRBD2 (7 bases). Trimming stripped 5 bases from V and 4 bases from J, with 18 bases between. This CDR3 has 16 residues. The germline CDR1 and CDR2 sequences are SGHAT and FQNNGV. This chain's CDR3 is CASSLSWGGLYNEQFF. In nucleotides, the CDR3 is TGTGCCAGCAGCCTGTCATGGGGGGGCCTTTACAATGAGCAGTTCTTC.

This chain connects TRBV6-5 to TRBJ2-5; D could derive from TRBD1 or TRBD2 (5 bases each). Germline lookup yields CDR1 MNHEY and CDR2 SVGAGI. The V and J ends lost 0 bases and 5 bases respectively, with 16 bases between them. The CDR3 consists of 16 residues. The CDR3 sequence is CASSYSNYLGVETQYF. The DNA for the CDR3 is TGTGCCAGCAGTTACTCGAATTATCTGGGGGTGGAGACCCAGTACTTC.

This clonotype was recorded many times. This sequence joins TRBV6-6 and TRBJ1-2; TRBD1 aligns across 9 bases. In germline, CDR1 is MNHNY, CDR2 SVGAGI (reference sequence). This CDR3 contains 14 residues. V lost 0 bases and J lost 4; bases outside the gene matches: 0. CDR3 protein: CASSYSDRGYGYTF. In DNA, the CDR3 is TGTGCCAGCAGTTACTCGGACAGGGGCTATGGCTACACCTTC.

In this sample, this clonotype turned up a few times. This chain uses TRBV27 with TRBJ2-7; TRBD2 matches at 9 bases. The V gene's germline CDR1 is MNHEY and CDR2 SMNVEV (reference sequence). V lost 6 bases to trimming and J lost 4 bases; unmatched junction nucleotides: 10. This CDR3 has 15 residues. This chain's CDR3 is CASRPLAGPEYEQYF. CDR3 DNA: TGTGCCAGCAGACCTCTAGCGGGACCAGAGTACGAGCAGTACTTC.

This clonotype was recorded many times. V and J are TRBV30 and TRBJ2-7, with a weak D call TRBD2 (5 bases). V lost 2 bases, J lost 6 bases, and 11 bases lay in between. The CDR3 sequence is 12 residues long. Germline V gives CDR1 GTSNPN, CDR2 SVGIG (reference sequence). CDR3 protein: CAWSPRAGEQYF. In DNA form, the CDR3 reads TGTGCCTGGAGTCCCCGGGCGGGCGAGCAGTACTTC.

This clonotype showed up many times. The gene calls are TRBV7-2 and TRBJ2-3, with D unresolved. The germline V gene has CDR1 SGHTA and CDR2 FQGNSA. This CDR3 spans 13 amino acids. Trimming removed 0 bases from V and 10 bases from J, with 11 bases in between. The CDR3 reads CASSLAVEASQYF. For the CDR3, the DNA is TGTGCCAGCAGCTTAGCGGTAGAAGCCTCGCAGTATTTT.

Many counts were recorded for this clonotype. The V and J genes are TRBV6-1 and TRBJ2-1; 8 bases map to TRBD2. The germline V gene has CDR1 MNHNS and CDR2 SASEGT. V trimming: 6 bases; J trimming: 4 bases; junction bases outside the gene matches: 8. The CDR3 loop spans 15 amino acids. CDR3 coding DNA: TGTGCCAGCAGACGGACTAGCCTTCCTTACAATGAGCAGTTCTTC. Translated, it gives CASRRTSLPYNEQFF.